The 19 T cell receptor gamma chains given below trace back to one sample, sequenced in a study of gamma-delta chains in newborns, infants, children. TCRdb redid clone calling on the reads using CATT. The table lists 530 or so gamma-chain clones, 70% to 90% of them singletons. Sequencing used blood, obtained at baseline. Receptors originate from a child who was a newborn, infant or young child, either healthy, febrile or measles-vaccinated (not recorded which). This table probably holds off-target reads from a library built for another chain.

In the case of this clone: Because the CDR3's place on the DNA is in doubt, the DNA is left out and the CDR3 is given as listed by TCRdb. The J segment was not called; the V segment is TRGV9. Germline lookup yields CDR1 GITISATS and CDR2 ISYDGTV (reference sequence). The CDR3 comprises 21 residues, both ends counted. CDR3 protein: CACDEVWDTRQMFFGTGIKLF.

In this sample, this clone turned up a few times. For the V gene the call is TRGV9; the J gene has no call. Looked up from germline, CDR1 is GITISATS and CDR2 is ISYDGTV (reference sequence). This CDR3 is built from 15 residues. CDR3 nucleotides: TGTGCCTGTGACATACTGGGGGATACGACAGCACAACTCTTCTTT. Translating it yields CACDILGDTTAQLFF.

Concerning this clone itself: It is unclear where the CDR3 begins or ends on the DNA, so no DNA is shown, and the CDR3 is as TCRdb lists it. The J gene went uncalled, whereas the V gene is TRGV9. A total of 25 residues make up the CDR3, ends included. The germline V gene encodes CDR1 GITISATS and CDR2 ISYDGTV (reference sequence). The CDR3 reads CACDTVLGDSWDTRQMFFGTGIKLF.

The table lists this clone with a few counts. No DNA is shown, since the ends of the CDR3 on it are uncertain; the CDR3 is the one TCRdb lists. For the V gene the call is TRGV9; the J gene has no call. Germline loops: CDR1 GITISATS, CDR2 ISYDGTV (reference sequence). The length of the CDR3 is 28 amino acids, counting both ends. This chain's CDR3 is CACDKVLGDTTRSWDTRQMFFGTGIKLF.

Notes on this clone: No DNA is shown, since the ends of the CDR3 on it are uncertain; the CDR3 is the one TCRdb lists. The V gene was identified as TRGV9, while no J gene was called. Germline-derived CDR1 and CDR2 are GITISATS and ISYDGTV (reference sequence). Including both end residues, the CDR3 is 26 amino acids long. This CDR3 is CAFSIWGIPSSWDTRQMFFGTGIKLF.

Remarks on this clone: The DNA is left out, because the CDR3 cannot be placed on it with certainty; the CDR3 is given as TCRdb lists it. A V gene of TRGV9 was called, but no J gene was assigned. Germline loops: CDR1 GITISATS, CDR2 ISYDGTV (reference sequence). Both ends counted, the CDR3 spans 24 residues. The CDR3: CACDTLLGAWDTRQMFFGTGIKLF.

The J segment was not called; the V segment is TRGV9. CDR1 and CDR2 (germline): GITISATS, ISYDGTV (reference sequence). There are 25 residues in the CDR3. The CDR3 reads CACDVLGASSWDTRQMFFVTGIKLF. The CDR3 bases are TGTGCCTGTGACGTACTGGGGGCTTCCTCCTGGGACACCCGACAGATGTTTTTCGTAACTGGCATCAAACTCTTC.

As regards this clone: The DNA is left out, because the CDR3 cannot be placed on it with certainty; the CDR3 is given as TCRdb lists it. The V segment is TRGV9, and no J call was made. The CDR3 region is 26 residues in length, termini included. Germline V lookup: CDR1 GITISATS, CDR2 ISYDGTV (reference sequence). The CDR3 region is CACDILGDTRSWDTRQMFFGTGIKLF.

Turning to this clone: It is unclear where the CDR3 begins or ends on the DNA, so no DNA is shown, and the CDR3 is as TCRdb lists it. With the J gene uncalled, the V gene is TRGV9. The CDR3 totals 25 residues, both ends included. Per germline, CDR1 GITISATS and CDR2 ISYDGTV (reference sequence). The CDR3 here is CACDTITGNSWDTRQMFFGTGIKLF.

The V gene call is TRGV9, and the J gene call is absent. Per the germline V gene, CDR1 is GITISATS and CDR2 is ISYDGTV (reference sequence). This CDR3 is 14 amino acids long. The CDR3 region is CACDNWGETAQLFF. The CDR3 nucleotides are TGTGCCTGTGACAACTGGGGGGAGACAGCACAACTCTTCTTT.

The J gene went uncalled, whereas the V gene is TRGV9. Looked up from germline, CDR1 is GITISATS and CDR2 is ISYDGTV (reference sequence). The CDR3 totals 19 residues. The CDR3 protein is CACDTGGLLGDTMTAQLFF. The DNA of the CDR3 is TGTGCCTGTGACACCGGTGGACTACTGGGGGATACTATGACAGCACAACTCTTCTTT.

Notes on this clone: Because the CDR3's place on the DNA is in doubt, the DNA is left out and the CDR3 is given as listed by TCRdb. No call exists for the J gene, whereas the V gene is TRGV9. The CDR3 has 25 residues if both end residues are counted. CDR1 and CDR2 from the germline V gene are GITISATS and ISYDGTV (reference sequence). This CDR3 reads CACDILGDTSRDTRQMFFGTGIKLF.

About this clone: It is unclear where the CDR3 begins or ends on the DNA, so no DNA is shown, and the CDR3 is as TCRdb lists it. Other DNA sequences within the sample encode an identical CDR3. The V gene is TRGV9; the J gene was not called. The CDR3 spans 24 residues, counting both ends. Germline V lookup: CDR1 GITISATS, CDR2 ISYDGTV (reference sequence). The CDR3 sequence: CACDTAGGSWDTRQMFFGTGIKLF.

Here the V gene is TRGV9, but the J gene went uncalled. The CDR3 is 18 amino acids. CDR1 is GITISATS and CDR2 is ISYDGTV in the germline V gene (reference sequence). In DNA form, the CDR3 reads TGTGCCTGTGACACCGTAGGGAGGGATACGACTTTGACAGCACAACTCTTCTTT. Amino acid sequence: CACDTVGRDTTLTAQLFF.

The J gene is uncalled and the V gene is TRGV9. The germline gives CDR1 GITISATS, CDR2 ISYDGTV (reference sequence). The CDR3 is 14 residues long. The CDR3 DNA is TGTGCCTGTGACACCTGGGGGATGACAGCACAACTCTTCTTT. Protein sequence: CACDTWGMTAQLFF.

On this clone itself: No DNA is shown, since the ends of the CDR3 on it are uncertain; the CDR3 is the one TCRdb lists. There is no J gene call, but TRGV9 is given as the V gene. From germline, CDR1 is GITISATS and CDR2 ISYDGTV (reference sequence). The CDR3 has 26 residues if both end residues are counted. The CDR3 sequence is CACDTLLGESSWDTRQMFFGTGIKLF.

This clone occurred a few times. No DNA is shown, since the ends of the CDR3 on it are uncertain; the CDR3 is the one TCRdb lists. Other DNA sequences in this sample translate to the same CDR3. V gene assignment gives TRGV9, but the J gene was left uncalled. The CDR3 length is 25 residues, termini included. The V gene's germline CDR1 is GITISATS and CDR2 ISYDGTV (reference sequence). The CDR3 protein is CACDTGGYGSWDTRQMFFGTGIKLF.

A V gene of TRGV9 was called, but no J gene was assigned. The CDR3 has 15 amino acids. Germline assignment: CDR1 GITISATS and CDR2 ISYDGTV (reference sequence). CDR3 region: CACDKLGDLTAQLFF. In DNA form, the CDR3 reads TGTGCCTGTGACAAACTGGGGGATTTGACAGCACAACTCTTCTTT.

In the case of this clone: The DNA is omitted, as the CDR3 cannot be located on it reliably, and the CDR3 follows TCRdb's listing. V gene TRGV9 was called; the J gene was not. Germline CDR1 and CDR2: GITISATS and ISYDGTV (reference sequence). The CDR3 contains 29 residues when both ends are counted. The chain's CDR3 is CACDRTGGPHDTSSWDTRQMFFGTGIKLF.